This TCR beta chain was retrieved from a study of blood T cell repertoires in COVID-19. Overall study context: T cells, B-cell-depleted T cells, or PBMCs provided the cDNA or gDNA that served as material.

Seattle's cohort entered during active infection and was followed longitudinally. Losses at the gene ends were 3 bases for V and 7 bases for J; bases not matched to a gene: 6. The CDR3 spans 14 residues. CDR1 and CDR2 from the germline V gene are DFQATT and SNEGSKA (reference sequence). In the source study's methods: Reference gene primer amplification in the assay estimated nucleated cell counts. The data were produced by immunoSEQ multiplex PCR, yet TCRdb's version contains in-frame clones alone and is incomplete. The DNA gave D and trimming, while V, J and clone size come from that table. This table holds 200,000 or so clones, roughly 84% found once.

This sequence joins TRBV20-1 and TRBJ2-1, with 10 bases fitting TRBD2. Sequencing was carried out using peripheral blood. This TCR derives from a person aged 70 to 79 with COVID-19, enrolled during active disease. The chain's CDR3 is CSASYLAGANEQFF. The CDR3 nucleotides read TGCAGTGCTAGTTACCTAGCGGGAGCGAATGAGCAGTTCTTC.